This T cell receptor (beta chain) appears in the sequencing data of a study of blood T cell repertoires in COVID-19 (TCRdb year 2020). Context from the whole study: Recovered participants in ImmuneRACE Cohort 3 were defined by two consecutive negative NP/OP PCR tests, clearance by a healthcare professional, or resolution of symptoms. The dataset comprised deeply sampled blood TCRbeta repertoires from subjects exposed to, actively infected with, or recovered from COVID-19. The repertoires were made available in a free public database intended to serve as a resource for research on the immune response to SARS-CoV-2. The sample metadata nearly always contained a de-identified subject ID, COVID-19 status, age in years and sex. Collaborator samples came from the United States, Italy and Spain and covered acute and convalescent phases of COVID-19. The samples were drawn from the first 160 participants of the ongoing ImmuneRACE study and from 950 to 1,500 subjects provided by 6 global collaborators. The material from the prospective study consisted of cDNA or gDNA derived from T cells, B-cell-depleted T cells, or PBMCs. Where available, HLA class I and class II types were obtained from metadata supplied by the sample provider rather than from assay-based typing.

In the prospective study, participants were about 18 to 100 years old, resided in about two dozen geographic areas of the United States, and were enrolled through a virtual design. In the prospective study, cohorts were assigned on the basis of participant-reported clinical history obtained from a screening survey and a study questionnaire. Each participant in the prospective study had whole blood, serum and a nasopharyngeal or oropharyngeal swab collected by mobile phlebotomists. Participants in the prospective study had the option to provide additional blood draws and questionnaires over a roughly 2-month period. Before DNA extraction, blood samples from the prospective study were shipped at room temperature or frozen. Remarks on this clone: The specificity of this receptor is unknown. The record has no base qualities; no much larger clone is one base away.

The germline V gene encodes CDR1 ENHRY and CDR2 SYGVKD. The cysteine opens and the phenylalanine closes a CDR3 of 13 amino acids. The entry retains the CDR3 DNA only, 39 bases that are in frame from base 1. The trim is 10 bases for V and 0 bases for J, with a gap of 11 bases between the germline ends. Here is what the overall study found, with its caveats: Clinical and demographic metadata were provided uncurated, with the amount varying by source and participant.

TCRbeta CDR3 regions were amplified from genomic DNA using the immunoSEQ Assay, a bias-controlled multiplex PCR. The authors' analysis ran thus. Nucleated cell counts per sample were estimated from amplification of reference gene primers within the assay. Sequence reads were collapsed and filtered to measure the absolute abundance of every unique TCRbeta CDR3 rearrangement. For each sample, productive Simpson clonality was calculated as the square root of Simpson's diversity index across productive rearrangements. As stored in TCRdb, this immuneACCESS dataset retains in-frame rearrangements with V and J assigned. A fraction of the clones does not appear; measured against another copy, unresolved V genes explain less than half of the discrepancy, and the remainder lacks a known reason. V, J and clone size derive from that table, while D and trimming were established from the DNA sequence. Across this sample there are under 200,000 clones, with around three quarters seen only once. The ten largest make up around 19% of the sample.

The receptor was derived from a woman aged 70-85 years in a cohort exposed to, infected with or recovered from COVID-19 (not recorded which). The V gene is TRBV10-3 and the J gene is TRBJ2-3, with no D gene named confidently. The sample consisted of PBMCs or T cells enriched from blood (not recorded which). The nucleotide sequence reads as follows: TGTGCCACCAATCCGACAAGCACAGATACGCAGTATTTT. Its protein product is CATNPTSTDTQYF.